A selection of T cell receptor beta chains follows, all from one sample in a study of blood T cell repertoires in COVID-19. Sequencing used immunoSEQ multiplex PCR; TCRdb keeps in-frame clones, though not all of them. The sample shows around 81,000 clones, over 75% of them seen only once. The material sequenced was peripheral blood. Receptors were obtained from a man aged 70-80 years with acute or convalescent COVID-19. Both conserved end residues are part of each CDR3. Each record gives: clone size, D gene, V gene, J gene, CDR3 protein, CDR3 DNA. D genes are given only for firm matches. Not all rows give a size; the values are once, few, many and, for expanded clones, a class.

>NA|TRBD2|TRBV25-1|TRBJ2-3
CASSGYSGRARGTDTQYF
TGTGCCAGCAGTGGATATAGCGGGAGGGCGAGAGGCACAGATACGCAGTATTTT
>NA|NA|TRBV11-3|TRBJ2-2
CASSLEGHGELFF
TGTGCCAGCAGCTTAGAGGGGCACGGGGAGCTGTTTTTT
>NA|TRBD1|TRBV5-6|TRBJ1-1
CASSLGQGALNTEAFF
TGTGCCAGCAGCCTAGGACAGGGGGCGTTGAACACTGAAGCTTTCTTT
>NA|TRBD2|TRBV3-1/TRBV3-2|TRBJ2-1
CASSLRLAGGHEQFF
TGTGCCAGCAGCCTTCGACTAGCGGGAGGGCATGAGCAGTTCTTC
>NA|TRBD1|TRBV18|TRBJ2-1
CASSPQQGESGNEQFF
TGTGCCAGCTCACCACAACAGGGGGAGTCTGGAAATGAACAGTTCTTC
>NA|TRBD2|TRBV7-9|TRBJ2-3
CASSARAGGTDTQYF
TGTGCCAGCAGCGCCCGGGCGGGGGGCACAGATACGCAGTATTTT
>NA|NA|TRBV28|TRBJ1-4
CASSPLGGAIGKLFF
TGTGCCAGCAGTCCCCTTGGGGGGGCAATTGGTAAACTGTTTTTT
>NA|NA|TRBV28|TRBJ1-5
CASSLPAGGNSNQPQHF
TGTGCCAGCAGCCTTCCCGCGGGAGGGAATAGCAATCAGCCCCAGCATTTT
>NA|NA|TRBV18|TRBJ1-5
CASSLQGHNQPQHF
TGTGCCAGCTCCCTACAGGGACACAATCAGCCCCAGCATTTT
>NA|NA|TRBV5-1|TRBJ2-4
CASSSPGEAKNIQYF
TGCGCCAGCAGCTCCCCGGGGGAGGCCAAAAACATTCAGTACTTC
>once|NA|TRBV13|TRBJ2-3
CASSLKGVSTDTQYF
TGTGCCAGCAGCCTGAAAGGAGTGAGCACAGATACGCAGTATTTT
>once|TRBD1|TRBV19|TRBJ1-4
CASSITGGKEKLFF
TGTGCCAGTAGTATAACAGGGGGAAAGGAAAAACTGTTTTTT
>once|TRBD1|TRBV4-3|TRBJ1-6
CASSQNRGTGKNSPLHF
TGCGCCAGCAGCCAAAATAGGGGGACAGGGAAAAATTCACCCCTCCACTTT
>few|NA|TRBV7-8|TRBJ1-3
CASSLNRRFSGNTIYF
TGTGCCAGCAGCTTAAACAGGCGGTTCTCTGGAAACACCATATATTTT
>NA|TRBD1|TRBV6-6|TRBJ2-7
CASSPGTGPYEQYF
TGTGCCAGCAGCCCCGGGACAGGGCCCTACGAGCAGTACTTC
>NA|TRBD2|TRBV3-1/TRBV3-2|TRBJ2-3
CASSQRGGTDTQYF
TGTGCCAGCAGCCAGCGGGGGGGCACAGATACGCAGTATTTT
>NA|TRBD1|TRBV7-9|TRBJ1-6
CASSLGGQGIVSPLHF
TGTGCCAGCAGCTTAGGCGGACAGGGGATTGTTTCACCCCTCCACTTT
>NA|TRBD1|TRBV6-5|TRBJ1-2
CASSYQTGGSWGYTF
TGTGCCAGCAGTTACCAAACAGGGGGCTCGTGGGGCTACACCTTC
>NA|TRBD1|TRBV10-3|TRBJ2-7
CAISKRVGTGVYEQYF
TGTGCCATCAGTAAAAGGGTAGGGACAGGGGTTTACGAGCAGTACTTC
>NA|NA|TRBV7-2|TRBJ2-1
CASSSKGGDSYNEQFF
TGTGCCAGCAGCTCCAAAGGGGGTGACTCCTACAATGAGCAGTTCTTC
>NA|NA|TRBV3-1/TRBV3-2|TRBJ2-7
CASRPVEGFYF
TGTGCCAGCAGGCCGGTGGAGGGTTTTTACTTC
>NA|TRBD1|TRBV10-3|TRBJ2-1
CAITGGRSYNEQFF
TGTGCCATTACAGGGGGTCGGTCCTACAATGAGCAGTTCTTC
>NA|TRBD2|TRBV7-9|TRBJ2-7
CASSLVGGRARNEQYF
TGTGCCAGCAGCTTAGTGGGCGGGAGGGCCAGGAACGAGCAGTACTTC
>NA|TRBD1|TRBV5-1|TRBJ2-2
CASSTGEVNTGELFF
TGCGCCAGCAGCACAGGGGAAGTGAACACCGGGGAGCTGTTTTTT
>NA|NA|TRBV29-1|TRBJ1-2
CSVELPLPNYGYTF
TGCAGCGTTGAGTTGCCCCTACCTAACTATGGCTACACCTTC
>NA|TRBD2|TRBV3-1/TRBV3-2|TRBJ2-1
CASSLKGGGGAFNEQFF
TGTGCCAGCAGCCTTAAGGGAGGCGGGGGGGCCTTCAATGAGCAGTTCTTC
>once|TRBD1|TRBV18|TRBJ1-5
CASSPSTGNSNQPQHF
TGTGCCAGCTCACCATCGACAGGGAATAGCAATCAGCCCCAGCATTTT
>NA|NA|TRBV3-1/TRBV3-2|TRBJ2-3
CASSQEMVADTDTQYF
TGTGCCAGCAGCCAAGAAATGGTAGCGGACACAGATACGCAGTATTTT
>NA|NA|TRBV7-2|TRBJ2-3
CASSPGATRGTQYF
TGTGCCAGCAGCCCAGGGGCAACCCGGGGAACGCAGTATTTT
>NA|NA|TRBV4-3|TRBJ1-1
CASSQDGQPGTEAFF
TGCGCCAGCAGCCAAGATGGACAGCCAGGGACTGAAGCTTTCTTT
>NA|TRBD1|TRBV5-1|TRBJ2-7
CASSLEGRTGREQYF
TGCGCCAGCAGCTTGGAAGGAAGGACAGGGCGCGAGCAGTACTTC
>once|TRBD2|TRBV28|TRBJ2-1
CASVAGGRDEQFF
TGTGCCAGCGTCGCGGGAGGGCGGGATGAGCAGTTCTTC
>NA|TRBD2|TRBV9|TRBJ2-4
CASSARLAGLSLAKNIQYF
TGTGCCAGCAGCGCAAGACTAGCGGGCCTATCCCTAGCCAAAAACATTCAGTACTTC
>once|NA|TRBV28|TRBJ2-3
CASTLGGTDTQYF
TGTGCCAGCACCCTCGGAGGCACAGATACGCAGTATTTT